The rows below give T cell receptor beta chains drawn from one sample of a study of cytomegalovirus exposure and HLA in healthy donors. Libraries were prepared by immunoSEQ multiplex PCR; TCRdb keeps only in-frame clonotypes and omits some of them. The sample consists of approximately 150,000 clones, approximately 81% of them appearing once. The sequenced material came from PBMCs. The receptors shown here come from a man aged 25 to 40 in good health and CMV-seronegative. The CDR3 runs from the conserved cysteine through the conserved F or W. The D gene is left open where the match is weak. Clone size is stated in some rows and not others, as once, few, many or a class when expanded.

>NA|14|TRBJ2-5|TRBD1|TRBV27
TGTGCCAGCAAATACAGGGGGCATTGGGAGACCCAGTACTTC
CASKYRGHWETQYF
>few|18|TRBJ2-7|TRBD2|TRBV11-3
TGTGCCAGCAGCTTGACCGGGACTAGCGGGAGGGCCACTTACGAGCAGTACTTC
CASSLTGTSGRATYEQYF
>NA|16|TRBJ2-3|NA|TRBV5-1
TGCGCCAGCAGCTTGGGGGGGGGCCGTAGCACAGATACGCAGTATTTT
CASSLGGGRSTDTQYF
>NA|11|TRBJ1-1|NA|TRBV6-6
TGTGCCATCACCGGGGGGCTTGAAGCTTTCTTT
CAITGGLEAFF
>NA|13|TRBJ2-7|NA|TRBV7-9
TGTGCCAGCAGCAGGGACTCGGACTACGAGCAGTACTTC
CASSRDSDYEQYF
>NA|17|TRBJ2-7|TRBD2|TRBV5-1
TGCGCCAGCAGCACCGGACTAGCGGGAGGGCCACGGAACGAGCAGTACTTC
CASSTGLAGGPRNEQYF
>NA|15|TRBJ2-7|TRBD2|TRBV6-1
TGTGCCAGCAGTTCCCGCCTAGCGGGAGGCTACGAGCAGTACTTC
CASSSRLAGGYEQYF
>NA|14|TRBJ1-6|NA|TRBV9
TGTGCCAGCAGCGTAGCCCCCTTGAATTCACCCCTCCACTTT
CASSVAPLNSPLHF
>NA|18|TRBJ1-2|NA|TRBV7-2
TGTGCCAGCAGCCGTGTCGAAGGACAGAGGAGGTCTAACTATGGCTACACCTTC
CASSRVEGQRRSNYGYTF
>NA|13|TRBJ2-1|NA|TRBV7-8
TGTGCCAGCAGCTTAACTAGGATCAATGAGCAGTTCTTC
CASSLTRINEQFF
>NA|14|TRBJ2-7|NA|TRBV6-5
TGTGCCAGCAGTTACGGCGGGCTCGACTACGAGCAGTACTTC
CASSYGGLDYEQYF